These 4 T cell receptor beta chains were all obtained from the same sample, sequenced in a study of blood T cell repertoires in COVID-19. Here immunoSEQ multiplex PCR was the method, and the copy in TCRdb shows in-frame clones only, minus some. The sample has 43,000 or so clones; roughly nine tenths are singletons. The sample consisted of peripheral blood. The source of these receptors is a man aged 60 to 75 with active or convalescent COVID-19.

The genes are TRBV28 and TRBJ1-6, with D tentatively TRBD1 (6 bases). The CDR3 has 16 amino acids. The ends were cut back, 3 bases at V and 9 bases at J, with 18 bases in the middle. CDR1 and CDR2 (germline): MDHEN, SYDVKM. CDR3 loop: CASSFSVTGPFSPLHF. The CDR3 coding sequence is TGTGCCAGCAGTTTTTCTGTTACAGGGCCCTTTTCACCCCTCCACTTT.

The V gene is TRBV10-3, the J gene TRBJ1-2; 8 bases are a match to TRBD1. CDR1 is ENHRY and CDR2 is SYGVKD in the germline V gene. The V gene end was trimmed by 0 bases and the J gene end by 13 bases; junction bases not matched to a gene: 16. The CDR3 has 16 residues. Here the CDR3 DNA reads TGTGCCATCAGTGAGTCGGGACAGGCGCTCCCCTCCTTGCGCACCTTC. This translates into CAISESGQALPSLRTF.

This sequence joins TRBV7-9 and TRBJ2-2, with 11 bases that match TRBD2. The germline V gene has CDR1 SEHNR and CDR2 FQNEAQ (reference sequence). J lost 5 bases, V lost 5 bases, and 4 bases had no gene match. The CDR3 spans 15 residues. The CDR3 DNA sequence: TGTGCCAGCAGCGATAGCGGGGGGGCGACCGGGGAGCTGTTTTTT. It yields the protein CASSDSGGATGELFF.

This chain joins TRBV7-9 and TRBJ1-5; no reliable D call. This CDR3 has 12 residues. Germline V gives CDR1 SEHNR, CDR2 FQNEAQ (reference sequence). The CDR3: CAPRAPPWSQHF. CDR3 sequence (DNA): TGTGCTCCTAGAGCTCCACCGTGGTCCCAGCATTTT.